One and the same sample provided the 22 T cell receptor beta chains below, sequenced in a study of technical replicates of blood from several donors. Generated by immunoSEQ multiplex PCR, the TCRdb table keeps only in-frame clones and is missing some. The profile shows 80,000 or so clones, about 81% of them singletons. The sequenced sample was PBMCs. Every receptor here comes from a human donor in good health. Some clones in this sample may be carry-over from other donors' samples.

The gene calls are TRBV29-1 and TRBJ2-5, with a tentative D call TRBD2 (6 bases). Trimming took 7 bases from V and 1 from J, leaving 10 bases between them. The CDR3 extends over 12 amino acids. Germline V CDR1 and CDR2: SQVTM, ANQGSEA. CDR3 coding DNA: TGCAGCGCTCGGACTATCCAAGAGACCCAGTACTTC. Translated: CSARTIQETQYF.

V is TRBV19 and J is TRBJ1-2; no firm D call. The CDR3 loop spans 15 amino acids. Germline V lookup: CDR1 LNHDA, CDR2 SQIVND (reference sequence). V was clipped by 3 bases and J by 2 bases, with 13 bases between them. Written as DNA, the CDR3 is TGTGCCAGTAGTATGCCCTGGCAGATGAACTATGGCTACACCTTC. Its protein is CASSMPWQMNYGYTF. Full variable domain (missing parts from reference TRBV19 and TRBJ1-2): DGGITQSPKYLFRKEGQNVTLSCEQNLNHDAMYWYRQDPGQGLRLIYYSQIVNDFQKGDIAEGYSVSREKKESFPLTVTSAQKNPTAFYLCASSMPWQMNYGYTFGSGTRLTVV.

The genes are TRBV11-2 and TRBJ1-6; 7 positions agree with TRBD1. The V and J ends lost 4 bases and 7 bases, in that order; junction bases with no gene match: 7. The germline V gene encodes CDR1 SGHAT and CDR2 FQNNGV. This CDR3 spans 15 amino acids. In DNA form, the CDR3 reads TGTGCCAGCAGCTACGAGACAGGGTCGAATTCACCCCTCCACTTT. Translating it yields CASSYETGSNSPLHF.

The rearrangement joins TRBV29-1 to TRBJ1-1; D might be TRBD1 (5 bases). The germline V gene has CDR1 SQVTM and CDR2 ANQGSEA. The CDR3 has 12 residues. Trimming took off 6 bases at V and 6 bases at J, with 14 bases between the two ends. CDR3 sequence (DNA): TGCAGCGTACCCGCGGGGCCAGCTGAAGCTTTCTTT. It yields the protein CSVPAGPAEAFF.

The chain has TRBV6-1 and TRBJ2-7, with TRBD2 matching over 7 bases. The CDR3 is 15 amino acids. V trimming: 5 bases; J trimming: 7 bases; junction bases outside the gene matches: 14. Germline CDR1 MNHNS, CDR2 SASEGT. CDR3 in amino acids: CASSSTSAGEREQYF. CDR3 nucleotide sequence: TGTGCCAGCAGTTCTACTAGCGCCGGGGAGAGAGAGCAGTACTTC.

The V and J genes are TRBV9 and TRBJ2-7, with D unresolved. Germline CDR1 and CDR2: SGDLS and YYNGEE. The germline V and J ends were trimmed by 0 bases and 0 bases, with 7 bases remaining between them. The CDR3 totals 14 residues. For the CDR3, the DNA is TGTGCCAGCAGCGTAGACGGGTTCTCCTACGAGCAGTACTTC. Translating it yields CASSVDGFSYEQYF.

The rearrangement joins TRBV27 to TRBJ2-1; maybe TRBD2 (6 bases). The CDR3 covers 15 residues. V was clipped by 5 bases and J by 4 bases, with 15 bases between them. CDR1 MNHEY and CDR2 SMNVEV come from the germline V gene (reference sequence). CDR3 nucleotide sequence: TGTGCCAGCAGTCCGGACGGGACTCGATACAATGAGCAGTTCTTC. Translation: CASSPDGTRYNEQFF.

The chain links TRBV10-3 to TRBJ2-7; maybe TRBD2 (6 bases). This CDR3 is 12 amino acids long. Trimming took off 10 bases at V and 7 bases at J, with 17 bases between the two ends. Per germline, CDR1 ENHRY and CDR2 SYGVKD. This CDR3 reads CATSGSLGEQYF. CDR3 nucleotides: TGTGCCACAAGCGGGTCTCTGGGTGAGCAGTACTTC.

The chain is built from TRBV29-1 and TRBJ2-7; possibly TRBD2 for D (6 bases). The CDR3 consists of 13 residues. V gave up 5 bases and J gave up 2 bases, with 13 bases separating them. The germline gives CDR1 SQVTM, CDR2 ANQGSEA. CDR3 sequence (DNA): TGCAGCGTTTTATGGAGGGACGCCTACGAGCAGTACTTC. Its protein product is CSVLWRDAYEQYF.

The chain uses TRBV30 and TRBJ1-4, with D possibly matching TRBD1 (6 bases). The ends were cut back, 1 base at V and 0 bases at J, with 9 bases in the middle. Germline-derived CDR1 and CDR2 are GTSNPN and SVGIG (reference sequence). The CDR3 length is 15 residues. This CDR3 is CAWSEDSATNEKLFF. CDR3 DNA sequence: TGTGCCTGGAGTGAGGACAGCGCAACTAATGAAAAACTGTTTTTT.

The V and J genes are TRBV6-6 and TRBJ2-2; D unresolved. The CDR3 length is 12 residues. The V and J ends lost 2 bases and 5 bases respectively, with 3 bases between them. CDR1 is MNHNY and CDR2 is SVGAGI in the germline V gene (reference sequence). The CDR3 reads CASSYRTGELFF. In DNA form, the CDR3 reads TGTGCCAGCAGTTACCGGACCGGGGAGCTGTTTTTT.

The CDR3 protein is CASSQSGRETDTQYF. The CDR3 bases are TGCGCCAGCAGCCAGAGCGGGAGGGAAACAGATACGCAGTATTTT. This chain uses TRBV4-1 with TRBJ2-3; 10 positions match TRBD2. Trimming cost V 3 bases and J 3 bases; bases outside gene matches: 3. This CDR3 is 15 amino acids long. Germline-derived CDR1 and CDR2 are MGHRA and YSYEKL.

CDR3: CASSARQGSYEQYF. The CDR3 DNA sequence: TGTGCCAGTAGCGCTAGGCAGGGGTCCTACGAGCAGTACTTC. This rearrangement joins TRBV19 to TRBJ2-7; D possibly corresponds to TRBD1 (6 bases). Germline CDR1 and CDR2: LNHDA and SQIVND (reference sequence). The CDR3 has 14 residues. With 6 bases removed from V and 1 base from J, the gap between germline ends came to 13 bases.

J is TRBJ1-6 and V is TRBV9; 9 nucleotides line up with TRBD1. There are 14 residues in the CDR3. Germline V gene lookup returns CDR1 SGDLS and CDR2 YYNGEE. J lost 10 bases, V lost 2 bases, and 4 bases had no gene match. The CDR3 spells CASSVGTGNSPLHF. The CDR3 DNA follows: TGTGCCAGCAGCGTTGGGACAGGGAACTCACCCCTCCACTTT.

The chain combines TRBV7-8 with TRBJ2-5; 10 bases map to TRBD1. Per the germline V gene, CDR1 is SGHVS and CDR2 is FQNEAQ. Trimming took 7 bases from V and 4 from J; bases not matched to a gene: 9. The CDR3 covers 15 residues. The CDR3 is CASISGDRGRETQYF. The CDR3 DNA reads as TGTGCCAGCATCTCGGGGGACAGGGGTAGAGAGACCCAGTACTTC.

This clone appeared a few times. The genes are TRBV7-9 and TRBJ2-7; 10 bases are shared with TRBD1. This CDR3 has 17 amino acids. The germline gives CDR1 SEHNR, CDR2 FQNEAQ (reference sequence). Germline trimming cut 4 bases from V and 5 bases from J; bases unmatched to any gene: 14. For the CDR3, the DNA is TGTGCCAGCAGCTCCCCACTACTCGACAGGGGGCGTCACGAGCAGTACTTC. It yields the protein CASSSPLLDRGRHEQYF.

The V call is TRBV30, the J call TRBJ1-5; no definite D call. The germline CDR1 and CDR2 sequences are GTSNPN and SVGIG (reference sequence). Trimming shortened V by 0 bases and J by 9 bases, and 12 bases separated the two germline ends. There are 13 residues in the CDR3. CDR3 nucleotide sequence: TGTGCCTGGAGTGTGAACGTCCCGGGGCCCCAGCATTTT. Its protein product is CAWSVNVPGPQHF.

The V gene is TRBV10-2, the J gene TRBJ2-7, with 12 bases that match TRBD1. The germline gives CDR1 WSHSY, CDR2 SAAADI. With V trimmed by 6 bases and J by 6 bases, 9 bases remained unmatched. CDR3 length: 15 amino acids. CDR3: CASRRPGQGAVEQYF. DNA for the CDR3: TGCGCCAGCAGACGCCCGGGACAGGGGGCCGTCGAGCAGTACTTC.

The V gene is TRBV6-5, the J gene TRBJ1-2; weak D call: TRBD1 (5 bases). Trimming pared 6 bases from V and 1 base from J, leaving 15 bases between. This CDR3 is 15 amino acids long. Germline V gene sequence: CDR1 MNHEY, CDR2 SVGAGI. The CDR3 region is CASSVGGFYNYGYTF. DNA of the CDR3: TGTGCCAGCAGCGTCGGGGGGTTTTATAACTATGGCTACACCTTC.

The chain recombines TRBV11-3 with TRBJ2-7, with D hard to call. Germline V CDR1 and CDR2: SGHNT, YENEEA. The CDR3 sequence is 12 residues long. V dropped 5 bases and J dropped 3 bases, with 8 bases sitting between them. This CDR3 is CASSPPGYEQYF. Here the CDR3 DNA reads TGTGCCAGCAGCCCACCCGGCTACGAGCAGTACTTC.

This chain joins TRBV5-4 and TRBJ2-7; 14 nucleotides agree with TRBD2. Germline CDR1 and CDR2: SGHNT and YYREEE (reference sequence). Trimming took 3 bases from V and 6 from J; bases not matched to a gene: 2. This CDR3 region has 14 residues. This chain's CDR3 is CASSWTSGGFEQYF. In DNA, the CDR3 is TGTGCCAGCAGCTGGACTAGCGGGGGGTTCGAGCAGTACTTC.

The V and J genes are TRBV4-3 and TRBJ2-7, with 8 bases that match TRBD2. CDR3 length: 15 amino acids. Trimming at V came to 0 bases and at J to 6 bases, leaving 7 bases not matched to a gene. The V gene's germline CDR1 is LGHNA and CDR2 YSLEER. CDR3 sequence (DNA): TGCGCCAGCAGCCAAGATCGGGAGGGTAATGCCGAGCAGTACTTC. Its translation: CASSQDREGNAEQYF.